This T cell receptor beta chain was observed in a study of shared T cell receptors in the human thymus. Deletions cut 6 bases from V and 0 bases from J, with 9 bases between. Germline V gene lookup returns CDR1 SGHAT and CDR2 FQNNGV. This CDR3 region has 15 residues. The protocol was immunoSEQ multiplex PCR, while the TCRdb copy is restricted to in-frame clones and leaves out a portion. The profile shows 700,000 or so clones, around 85% of them singletons. These data were also filed under a second study, of human thymus T cells. This second report adds: Each of the donors was a healthy Finnish infant who was undergoing open corrective cardiac surgery for congenital heart defects. Thymus pieces cut out during corrective heart surgery were the tissue that was used. Unrelated individuals reportedly shared highly overlapping thymic TCR repertoires.

The sequencing sample was made of thymocytes. The receptor's source is a girl under three years old with a congenital heart defect. This chain connects TRBV11-2 to TRBJ1-6, with unresolved D. In nucleotides, the CDR3 is TGTGCCAGCAGGCAAAGCGGCTCCTATAATTCACCCCTCCACTTT. As protein: CASRQSGSYNSPLHF.